This T cell receptor beta chain was captured by sequencing in a study of T cells after somatic rescue of genetic block. Sequencing used immunoSEQ multiplex PCR; TCRdb keeps in-frame clones, though not all of them. The sample consists of 110,000 or so clones, about nine tenths of them appearing once. The CDR3 totals 16 residues. Looked up from germline, CDR1 is LGHNA and CDR2 is YSLEER. V lost 2 bases, J lost 1 base, and 13 bases lay in between. The gene calls are TRBV4-3 and TRBJ2-3; D might be TRBD1 or TRBD2, each matching 6 bases. The material sequenced was peripheral blood mononuclear cells (PBMCs). This clonotype was sampled from a woman between 18 and 29 years old. CDR3 coding DNA: TGCGCCAGCAGCCAAAAGGGGGGTGGAGGCACAGATACGCAGTATTTT. It specifies CASSQKGGGGTDTQYF.